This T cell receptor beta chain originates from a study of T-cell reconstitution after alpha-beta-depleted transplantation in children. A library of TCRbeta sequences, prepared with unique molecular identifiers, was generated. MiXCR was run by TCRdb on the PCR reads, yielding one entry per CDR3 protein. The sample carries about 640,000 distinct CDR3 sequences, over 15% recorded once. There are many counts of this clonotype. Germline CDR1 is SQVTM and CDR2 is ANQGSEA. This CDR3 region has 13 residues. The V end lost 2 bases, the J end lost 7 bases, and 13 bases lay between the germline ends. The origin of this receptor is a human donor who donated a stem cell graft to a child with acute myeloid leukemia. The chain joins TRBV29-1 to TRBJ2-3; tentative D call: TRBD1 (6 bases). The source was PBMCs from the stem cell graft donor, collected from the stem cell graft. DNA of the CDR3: TGCAGCGTTGAACGATCTGGACAGTATACGCAGTATTTT. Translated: CSVERSGQYTQYF.